This entry lists 5 T cell receptor beta chains sequenced from one sample in a study of healthy donors' naive CD4 and CD8 T cells. Each TCR library used around 500 ng of total RNA and a linear amplification protocol. TCRdb re-called the reads through MiXCR, storing one row per CDR3 protein. Among approximately 200,000 distinct CDR3 sequences listed, 74% were seen once. The specimen was naive CD4+ and CD8+ T cells sorted from blood, pooled from several donors. These receptor sequences come from a pool of human donors in good health; the sample pools cells from several healthy donors.

The chain employs TRBV5-4 and TRBJ2-7; TRBD1 is a possible D gene (5 bases). Trimming took off 2 bases at V and 2 bases at J, with 17 bases between the two ends. This CDR3 has 16 amino acids. The germline CDR1 and CDR2 sequences are SGHNT and YYREEE (reference sequence). The CDR3 sequence is CASSFGMVDSAYEQYF. The DNA for the CDR3 is TGTGCCAGCAGCTTTGGGATGGTTGACAGTGCCTACGAGCAGTACTTC.

The chain employs TRBV29-1 and TRBJ2-7, with TRBD1 matching 7 bases. Germline-derived CDR1 and CDR2 are SQVTM and ANQGSEA. The CDR3 has 16 amino acids. J was trimmed by 0 bases and V by 1 base; bases with no gene match: 9. The CDR3, as DNA: TGCAGCGTTGAAGGCCTAACACAGGGGAGCTCCTACGAGCAGTACTTC. It encodes CSVEGLTQGSSYEQYF.

The chain employs TRBV30 and TRBJ1-1; no firm D call. Germline V gene sequence: CDR1 GTSNPN, CDR2 SVGIG (reference sequence). The V end was cut by 1 base, the J end by 1 base, with 7 bases between. The CDR3 totals 13 residues. The CDR3 region is CAWSADKNTEAFF. The DNA of the CDR3 is TGTGCCTGGAGTGCCGATAAGAACACTGAAGCTTTCTTT. The full variable domain, completed using reference TRBV30 and TRBJ1-1, is SQTIHQWPATLVQPVGSPLSLECTVEGTSNPNLYWYRQAAGRGLQLLFYSVGIGQISSEVPQNLSASRPQDRQFILSSKKLLLSDSGFYLCAWSADKNTEAFFGQGTRLTVV.

J is TRBJ1-1 and V is TRBV5-1; D gene uncertain. The V gene's germline CDR1 is SGHRS and CDR2 YFSETQ. The germline V and J ends were trimmed by 2 bases and 8 bases, with 10 bases remaining between them. The CDR3 extends over 12 amino acids. The CDR3 loop reads CASSFAGREAFF. As DNA, the CDR3 is TGCGCCAGCAGCTTCGCGGGCAGGGAAGCTTTCTTT.

The chain combines TRBV10-3 with TRBJ1-1; D is possibly TRBD1 (5 bases). The CDR3 sequence is 13 residues long. Germline CDR1 ENHRY, CDR2 SYGVKD. Trimming removed 4 bases from V and 1 base from J, with 7 bases in between. The CDR3 DNA is TGTGCCATCAGTGTAGGGGAGAACACTGAAGCTTTCTTT. Amino acid sequence: CAISVGENTEAFF.